This is a list of T cell receptor beta chains from one sample in a study of blood T cell repertoires in COVID-19. Clones were read by immunoSEQ multiplex PCR, and TCRdb kept only the in-frame ones, dropping some. Of a few hundred thousand clones in the sample, about 91% are singletons; the top ten hold over 8%. Sequencing was carried out using PBMCs or T cells enriched from blood (not recorded which). These receptors were obtained from a woman aged 35 to 49 who had recovered from COVID-19. CDR3s include the opening cysteine and the closing phenylalanine or tryptophan. Fields, in order: D gene, J gene, clone size, V gene, CDR3 protein, CDR3 DNA. A D gene is named only where the DNA matches it firmly. Size is stated for part of the rows, as once, few or many counts, or as a class when the clone is expanded.

TRBD2 | TRBJ2-3 | once | TRBV15 | CATSRVSGGTDTQYF | TGTGCCACCAGCAGAGTTAGCGGGGGCACAGATACGCAGTATTTT
NA | TRBJ2-1 | once | TRBV3-1/TRBV3-2 | CASSLGQPEQFF | TGTGCCAGCAGCCTGGGCCAGCCTGAGCAGTTCTTC
TRBD1 | TRBJ1-1 | once | TRBV10-3 | CAISQTGAFGTEAFF | TGTGCCATCAGTCAGACAGGGGCCTTTGGGACTGAAGCTTTCTTT
NA | TRBJ2-5 | NA | TRBV27 | CASSSPETQYF | TGTGCCAGCAGTTCCCCGGAGACCCAGTACTTC
NA | TRBJ2-1 | NA | TRBV6-6 | CASSRPRNEQFF | TGTGCCAGCAGTCGACCCCGCAATGAGCAGTTCTTC
TRBD2 | TRBJ2-3 | once | TRBV2 | CASSEGTSGVDTQYF | TGTGCCAGCAGTGAGGGGACTAGCGGTGTAGATACGCAGTATTTT
NA | TRBJ2-6 | NA | TRBV6-5 | CASRQQAGANVLTF | TGTGCCAGCAGGCAACAGGCTGGGGCCAACGTCCTGACTTTC
TRBD1 | TRBJ2-1 | NA | TRBV2 | CAITDRGLSYNEQFF | TGTGCCATTACCGACAGGGGTCTCTCCTACAATGAGCAGTTCTTC
TRBD2 | TRBJ2-5 | NA | TRBV7-3 | CASSLGTAGDQETQYF | TGTGCCAGCAGCCTAGGGACGGCGGGGGACCAAGAGACCCAGTACTTC
TRBD1 | TRBJ1-5 | NA | TRBV28 | CASSLLGQGDQPQHF | TGTGCCAGCAGTTTGTTGGGACAGGGTGATCAGCCCCAGCATTTT
TRBD2 | TRBJ2-1 | NA | TRBV15 | CATSRADGAGVYNEQFF | TGTGCCACCAGCAGGGCAGATGGAGCGGGGGTCTACAATGAGCAGTTCTTC
NA | TRBJ2-7 | once | TRBV28 | CASSSPGENSYEQYF | TGTGCCAGCAGTTCCCCAGGGGAAAACTCCTACGAGCAGTACTTC
NA | TRBJ2-7 | NA | TRBV4-1 | CASSLQGLAYEQYF | TGCGCCAGCAGCCTCCAAGGCCTAGCCTACGAGCAGTACTTC
TRBD1 | TRBJ1-2 | NA | TRBV29-1 | CSSYRGDDGYTF | TGCAGCTCTTACAGGGGTGACGATGGCTACACCTTC
NA | TRBJ1-3 | NA | TRBV19 | CASREGHSGNTIYF | TGTGCCAGTAGGGAGGGCCACTCTGGAAACACCATATATTTT
TRBD1 | TRBJ1-1 | NA | TRBV7-3 | CASSTGANTEAFF | TGTGCCAGCAGTACAGGGGCTAACACTGAAGCTTTCTTT
NA | TRBJ1-5 | NA | TRBV7-2 | CASSLRGDQPQHF | TGTGCCAGCAGCTTGCGGGGGGATCAGCCCCAGCATTTT
TRBD2 | TRBJ2-5 | NA | TRBV10-3 | CAISDSGTRETQYF | TGTGCCATCAGTGATTCCGGGACTAGAGAGACCCAGTACTTC
NA | TRBJ2-7 | once | TRBV6-5 | CATHRDDEQYF | TGTGCCACTCACAGGGACGACGAGCAGTACTTC
TRBD1 | TRBJ2-7 | NA | TRBV2 | CASSVNRGFSYEQYF | TGTGCCAGCAGTGTGAACAGGGGTTTCTCCTACGAGCAGTACTTC
NA | TRBJ1-4 | NA | TRBV2 | CASRPDRGEKLFF | TGTGCCAGCAGGCCGGACCGGGGTGAAAAACTGTTTTTT
NA | TRBJ1-1 | NA | TRBV10-2 | CASSETVMNTEAFF | TGCGCCAGCAGTGAGACAGTAATGAACACTGAAGCTTTCTTT
NA | TRBJ2-3 | few | TRBV5-1 | CASSLLDYSTDTQYF | TGCGCCAGCAGCTTGCTTGACTATAGCACAGATACGCAGTATTTT
TRBD2 | TRBJ2-5 | NA | TRBV7-9 | CASSLLAGAETQYF | TGTGCCAGCAGCTTACTAGCGGGGGCGGAGACCCAGTACTTC
NA | TRBJ2-1 | few | TRBV2 | CASRRGRSRGDNEQFF | TGTGCCAGCCGTCGAGGGAGGTCGAGAGGGGACAATGAGCAGTTCTTC
TRBD2 | TRBJ2-3 | NA | TRBV5-5 | CASAWRAGGRSTDTQYF | TGTGCCAGCGCTTGGCGAGCGGGAGGCCGAAGCACAGATACGCAGTATTTT
TRBD2 | TRBJ2-1 | NA | TRBV6-2/TRBV6-3 | CASSYSSGRAEAYNEQFF | TGTGCCAGCAGTTATTCCAGCGGGAGGGCCGAGGCATACAATGAGCAGTTCTTC
NA | TRBJ2-3 | NA | TRBV27 | CASSLGITDTQYF | TGTGCCAGCAGTTTAGGCATCACAGATACGCAGTATTTT
NA | TRBJ1-4 | NA | TRBV19 | CASSIVGPNEKLFF | TGTGCCAGTAGTATCGTCGGTCCTAATGAAAAACTGTTTTTT
NA | TRBJ1-2 | many | TRBV2 | CASSAPDYGYTF | TGTGCCAGCAGCGCTCCGGACTATGGCTACACCTTC
NA | TRBJ1-1 | once | TRBV30 | CASGGAFF | TGTGCCTCCGGAGGGGCTTTCTTT
NA | TRBJ2-5 | NA | TRBV30 | CAWKVQGGRETQYF | TGTGCCTGGAAGGTGCAGGGGGGCAGGGAGACCCAGTACTTC
TRBD2 | TRBJ2-7 | NA | TRBV15 | CATSTSGRAGYEQYF | TGTGCCACCAGCACTAGCGGGAGGGCCGGGTACGAGCAGTACTTC
NA | TRBJ2-3 | NA | TRBV7-6 | CASSQVGADTQYF | TGTGCCAGCAGCCAGGTGGGAGCAGATACGCAGTATTTT
TRBD2 | TRBJ2-1 | NA | TRBV6-4 | CASQGDGGYNEQFF | TGTGCCAGCCAAGGTGACGGGGGGTACAATGAGCAGTTCTTC
NA | TRBJ2-5 | NA | TRBV30 | CAWRPQGGETQYF | TGTGCCTGGAGGCCACAGGGCGGGGAGACCCAGTACTTC
NA | TRBJ1-4 | NA | TRBV29-1 | CSVFSQGGEKLFF | TGCAGCGTCTTTTCCCAGGGCGGTGAAAAACTGTTTTTT
NA | TRBJ2-1 | many | TRBV19 | CASSPQGATYNEQFF | TGTGCCAGTAGTCCCCAGGGCGCTACCTACAATGAGCAGTTCTTC
TRBD2 | TRBJ2-1 | few | TRBV4-3 | CASSPGLGIGQFF | TGCGCCAGCAGCCCCGGACTAGGTATTGGGCAGTTCTTC
NA | TRBJ1-5 | NA | TRBV9 | CASSTLESGPQHF | TGTGCCAGCAGCACTCTGGAATCAGGGCCCCAGCATTTT
TRBD1 | TRBJ1-3 | NA | TRBV9 | CASSVGTGLNTIYF | TGTGCCAGCAGCGTAGGGACAGGGTTAAACACCATATATTTT
NA | TRBJ2-2 | NA | TRBV27 | CASSLYGEGGDAGELFF | TGTGCCAGCAGTTTATATGGGGAAGGGGGGGACGCCGGGGAGCTGTTTTTT